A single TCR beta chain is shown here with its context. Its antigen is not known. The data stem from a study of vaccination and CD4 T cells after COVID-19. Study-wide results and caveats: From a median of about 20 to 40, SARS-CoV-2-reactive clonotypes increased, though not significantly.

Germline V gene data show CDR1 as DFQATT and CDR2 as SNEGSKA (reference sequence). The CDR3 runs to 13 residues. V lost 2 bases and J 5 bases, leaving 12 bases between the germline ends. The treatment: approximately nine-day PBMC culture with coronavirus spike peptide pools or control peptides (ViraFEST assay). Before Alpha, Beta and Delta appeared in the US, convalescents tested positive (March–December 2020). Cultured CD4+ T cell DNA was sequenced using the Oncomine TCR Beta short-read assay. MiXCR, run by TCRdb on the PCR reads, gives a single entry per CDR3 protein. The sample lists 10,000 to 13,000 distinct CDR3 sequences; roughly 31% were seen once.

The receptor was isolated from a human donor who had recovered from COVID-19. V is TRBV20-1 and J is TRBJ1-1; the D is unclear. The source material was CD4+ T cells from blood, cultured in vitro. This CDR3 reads CSARIRAGTEAFF. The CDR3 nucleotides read TGCAGTGCTAGAATTAGGGCGGGAACTGAAGCTTTCTTT.